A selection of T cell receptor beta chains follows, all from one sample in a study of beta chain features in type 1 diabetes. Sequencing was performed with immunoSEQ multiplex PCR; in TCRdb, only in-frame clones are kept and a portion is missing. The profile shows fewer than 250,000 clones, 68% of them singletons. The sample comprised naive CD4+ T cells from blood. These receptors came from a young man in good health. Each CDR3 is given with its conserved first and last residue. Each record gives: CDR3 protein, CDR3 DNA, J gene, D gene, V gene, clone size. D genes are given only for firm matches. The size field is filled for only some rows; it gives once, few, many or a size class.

CDR3 protein: CASSRGSSYNEQFF
CDR3 DNA: TGTGCCAGCAGTCGGGGCTCGAGTTACAATGAGCAGTTCTTC
J gene: TRBJ2-1
D gene: NA
V gene: TRBV2
clone size: NA

CDR3 protein: CVSPDYGYTF
CDR3 DNA: TGTGTCTCCCCCGACTATGGCTACACCTTC
J gene: TRBJ1-2
D gene: NA
V gene: TRBV30
clone size: few

CDR3 protein: CASSWDGETQYF
CDR3 DNA: TGTGCCAGCAGTTGGGACGGGGAGACCCAGTACTTC
J gene: TRBJ2-5
D gene: NA
V gene: TRBV11-2
clone size: NA

CDR3 protein: CAWSAGLAVETQYF
CDR3 DNA: TGTGCCTGGAGCGCGGGACTAGCGGTAGAGACCCAGTACTTC
J gene: TRBJ2-5
D gene: TRBD2
V gene: TRBV30
clone size: NA

CDR3 protein: CAWSVQGNRDIQYF
CDR3 DNA: TGTGCCTGGAGTGTACAAGGGAATAGGGACATTCAGTACTTC
J gene: TRBJ2-4
D gene: NA
V gene: TRBV30
clone size: few

CDR3 protein: CASRNGRGALDYGYTF
CDR3 DNA: TGTGCCAGCAGGAATGGTCGGGGGGCGCTCGACTATGGCTACACCTTC
J gene: TRBJ1-2
D gene: NA
V gene: TRBV11-2
clone size: NA

CDR3 protein: CSGRGPGETQYF
CDR3 DNA: TGCAGCGGCAGGGGGCCAGGGGAGACCCAGTACTTC
J gene: TRBJ2-5
D gene: TRBD1
V gene: TRBV29-1
clone size: NA

CDR3 protein: CASSLDRGSYEQYF
CDR3 DNA: TGCGCCAGCAGCTTGGATAGGGGCTCCTACGAGCAGTACTTC
J gene: TRBJ2-7
D gene: NA
V gene: TRBV5-1
clone size: NA

CDR3 protein: CSAPLREIGNEQFF
CDR3 DNA: TGCAGCGCCCCTCTGCGGGAAATAGGGAATGAGCAGTTCTTC
J gene: TRBJ2-1
D gene: NA
V gene: TRBV29-1
clone size: NA

CDR3 protein: CSVVRETEAFF
CDR3 DNA: TGCAGCGTTGTGAGAGAGACTGAAGCTTTCTTT
J gene: TRBJ1-1
D gene: NA
V gene: TRBV29-1
clone size: once

CDR3 protein: CASKLINEQFF
CDR3 DNA: TGTGCCAGCAAGTTGATCAATGAGCAGTTCTTC
J gene: TRBJ2-1
D gene: NA
V gene: TRBV2
clone size: NA

CDR3 protein: CASSNLAGDYNEQFF
CDR3 DNA: TGTGCCAGCAGTAACCTAGCGGGAGACTACAATGAGCAGTTCTTC
J gene: TRBJ2-1
D gene: TRBD2
V gene: TRBV6-1
clone size: NA

CDR3 protein: CASSVAGGRGDTQYF
CDR3 DNA: TGTGCCAGCAGCGTAGCGGGGGGGCGCGGAGATACGCAGTATTTT
J gene: TRBJ2-3
D gene: TRBD2
V gene: TRBV9
clone size: NA

CDR3 protein: CASSRTSPYEQYF
CDR3 DNA: TGTGCCAGCAGCCGGACTAGCCCCTACGAGCAGTACTTC
J gene: TRBJ2-7
D gene: TRBD2
V gene: TRBV7-9
clone size: few

CDR3 protein: CASSQGHYNEQFF
CDR3 DNA: TGTGCCAGCTCACAGGGACATTACAATGAGCAGTTCTTC
J gene: TRBJ2-1
D gene: NA
V gene: TRBV18
clone size: NA

CDR3 protein: CASSPSRALETQYF
CDR3 DNA: TGTGCCAGCAGCCCTAGCCGGGCCTTGGAGACCCAGTACTTC
J gene: TRBJ2-5
D gene: NA
V gene: TRBV11-2
clone size: NA

CDR3 protein: CASSLAPSGTFSEQFF
CDR3 DNA: TGTGCCAGCAGCTTAGCCCCGAGCGGGACGTTCAGTGAGCAGTTCTTC
J gene: TRBJ2-1
D gene: TRBD2
V gene: TRBV7-9
clone size: once

CDR3 protein: CAWIYGAARGETQYF
CDR3 DNA: TGTGCCTGGATTTATGGGGCAGCCCGCGGGGAGACCCAGTACTTC
J gene: TRBJ2-5
D gene: NA
V gene: TRBV30
clone size: NA

CDR3 protein: CASSLSQVGTQYF
CDR3 DNA: TGTGCCAGCAGCTTATCTCAGGTTGGGACCCAGTACTTC
J gene: TRBJ2-5
D gene: NA
V gene: TRBV11-2
clone size: NA

CDR3 protein: CSAREETQYF
CDR3 DNA: TGCAGTGCTAGAGAGGAGACCCAGTACTTC
J gene: TRBJ2-5
D gene: NA
V gene: TRBV20-1
clone size: NA

CDR3 protein: CASSLSRWTTAGDTGELFF
CDR3 DNA: TGTGCCAGCAGCTTGAGTAGGTGGACTACCGCAGGAGATACCGGGGAGCTGTTTTTT
J gene: TRBJ2-2
D gene: NA
V gene: TRBV5-4
clone size: once

CDR3 protein: CSVAGTSGISYNEQFF
CDR3 DNA: TGCAGCGTTGCCGGGACTAGCGGGATTTCCTACAATGAGCAGTTCTTC
J gene: TRBJ2-1
D gene: TRBD2
V gene: TRBV29-1
clone size: NA

CDR3 protein: CAISPDRAYGYTF
CDR3 DNA: TGTGCCATCAGTCCCGACAGGGCCTATGGCTACACCTTC
J gene: TRBJ1-2
D gene: TRBD1
V gene: TRBV10-3
clone size: NA

CDR3 protein: CASSWDRFSDTQYF
CDR3 DNA: TGTGCCAGCAGCTGGGACAGATTCTCAGATACGCAGTATTTT
J gene: TRBJ2-3
D gene: TRBD1
V gene: TRBV7-9
clone size: few

CDR3 protein: CASSSGSSWQDTQYF
CDR3 DNA: TGTGCCAGCAGCTCCGGTAGTAGCTGGCAAGATACGCAGTATTTT
J gene: TRBJ2-3
D gene: NA
V gene: TRBV7-2
clone size: NA

CDR3 protein: CASSSTPSDAETQYF
CDR3 DNA: TGCGCCAGCAGCTCGACACCATCAGACGCGGAGACCCAGTACTTC
J gene: TRBJ2-5
D gene: NA
V gene: TRBV5-1
clone size: NA

CDR3 protein: CATSRKTGRGEKLFF
CDR3 DNA: TGTGCCACCAGCAGAAAGACAGGGAGAGGTGAAAAACTGTTTTTT
J gene: TRBJ1-4
D gene: TRBD1
V gene: TRBV15
clone size: NA